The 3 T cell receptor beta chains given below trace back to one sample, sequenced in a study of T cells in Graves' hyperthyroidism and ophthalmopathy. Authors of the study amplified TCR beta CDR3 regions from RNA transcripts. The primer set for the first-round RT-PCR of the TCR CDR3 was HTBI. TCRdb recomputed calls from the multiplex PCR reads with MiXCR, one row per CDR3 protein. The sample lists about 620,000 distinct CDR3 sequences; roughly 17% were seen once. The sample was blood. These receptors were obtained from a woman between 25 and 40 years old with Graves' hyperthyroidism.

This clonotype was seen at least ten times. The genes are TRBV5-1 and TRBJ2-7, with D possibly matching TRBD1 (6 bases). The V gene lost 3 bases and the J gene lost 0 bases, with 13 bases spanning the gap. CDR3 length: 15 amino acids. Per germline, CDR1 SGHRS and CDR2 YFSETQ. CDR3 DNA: TGCGCCAGCAGCTCTCAGGGGTGGAGCTCCTACGAGCAGTACTTC. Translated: CASSSQGWSSYEQYF.

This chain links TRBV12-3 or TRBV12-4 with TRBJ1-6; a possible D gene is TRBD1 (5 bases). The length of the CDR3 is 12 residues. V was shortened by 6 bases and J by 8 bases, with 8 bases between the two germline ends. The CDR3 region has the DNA TGTGCCAGCAGCCAGGGTTATTCACCCCTCCACTTT. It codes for CASSQGYSPLHF.

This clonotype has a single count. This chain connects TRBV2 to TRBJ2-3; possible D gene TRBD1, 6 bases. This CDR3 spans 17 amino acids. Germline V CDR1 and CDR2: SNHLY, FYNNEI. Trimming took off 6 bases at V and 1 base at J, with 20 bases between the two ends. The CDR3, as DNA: TGTGCCAGCAGCGCAACCGGTCAGGGGATGGGCACAGATACGCAGTATTTT. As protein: CASSATGQGMGTDTQYF.